This T cell receptor (beta chain) came from a study of shared clonotypes between healthy human individuals. Study conclusions and caveats: Sequencing of the sorted subsets was shown by rarefaction to be incomplete despite large depth. Approximately 5% was the fraction of naive CD4 clonotypes found shared across a few donors.

TCRdb's copy holds only in-frame clones and misses some; the assay was immunoSEQ multiplex PCR. The sample has some 1,400,000 clones, roughly 96% seen once. About this clone: Antigen unknown.

The sequence derives from a man aged 25-45 years in good health. The sequenced sample was naive CD4+ T cells sorted from blood. Stated subset: CD45RA+ positively selected.

Written as DNA, the CDR3 is TGTGCCTGGAGTCCGTCGACCCTAGCGGAGTCGGGCAATGAGCAGTTCTTC. Protein product: CAWSPSTLAESGNEQFF. The J gene is TRBJ2-1, the V gene TRBV30; 7 bases agree with TRBD2. CDR1 is GTSNPN and CDR2 is SVGIG in the germline V gene (reference sequence). V lost 2 bases to trimming and J lost 6 bases; unmatched junction nucleotides: 16. The CDR3 contains 17 residues.